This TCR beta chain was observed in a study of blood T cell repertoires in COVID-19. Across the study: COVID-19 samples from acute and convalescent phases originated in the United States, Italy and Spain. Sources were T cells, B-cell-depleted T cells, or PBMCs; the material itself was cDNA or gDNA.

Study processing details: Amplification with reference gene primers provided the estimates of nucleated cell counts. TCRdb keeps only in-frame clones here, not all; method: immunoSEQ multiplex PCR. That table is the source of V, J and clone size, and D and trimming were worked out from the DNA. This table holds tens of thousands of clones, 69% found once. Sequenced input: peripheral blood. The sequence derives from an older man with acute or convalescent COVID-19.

CDR3 DNA: TGTGCCAGCAGGGAGGACAGGGGGGCAGGAACTGAAGCTTTCTTT. Amino acids: CASREDRGAGTEAFF. The chain combines TRBV6-6 with TRBJ1-1; TRBD1 matches 10 bases. The V gene end was trimmed by 6 bases and the J gene end by 5 bases; junction bases not matched to a gene: 9. The CDR3 loop spans 15 amino acids. In germline, CDR1 is MNHNY, CDR2 SVGAGI (reference sequence).